This TCR beta chain was recovered during a study of Tregs in tolerant kidney transplant recipients. General study results and limits: Validation in larger populations is needed because few patients were studied.

CD4+CD25+CD127- Tregs, CD4+CD25- non-Tregs, CD4 and CD8 cells were sorted. The CDR3 sequence is 14 residues long. V was cut by 3 bases and J by 7 bases, with 16 bases left in between. In germline, CDR1 is DFQATT, CDR2 SNEGSKA (reference sequence). Regarding this clone: As yet, its antigen is unknown. The read ends 3 residues shy of where the CDR3 ends; the end is completed using the germline J gene.

Profiling relied on immunoSEQ multiplex PCR, and the TCRdb table lists in-frame clones only, not all of them. This sample contains about 48,000 clones. Specimen: CD4+ T cells from blood, collected before the transplant. This clonotype originated in a human donor who received a combined kidney and bone marrow transplant. This chain connects TRBV20-1 to TRBJ1-5; D might be TRBD1 (5 bases). This CDR3 reads CSASPGGFRQPQHF. The CDR3 DNA, read in part, is TGCAGTGCTAGTCCCGGGGGATTCCGGCAGCCC.